This paragraph covers one TCR beta chain sequence. What it recognizes is unknown. This CDR3 region has 15 residues. The V gene end was trimmed by 4 bases and the J gene end by 5 bases; junction bases not matched to a gene: 11. Germline V gives CDR1 SGDLS, CDR2 YYNGEE. This sample was taken from a study of shared clonotypes between healthy human individuals. Looking at the study overall: The study drew on a couple of women and three men aged 18 to 49 as donors. Study-level findings and limits: Tissues were not sampled, only blood, and their repertoires likely differ.

TCRdb's table, derived via immunoSEQ multiplex PCR, lists solely in-frame clones and lacks some. Of around 1,000,000 clones listed, approximately 77% were seen once; the top ten hold almost 0.9%. This receptor was identified in a man between 18 and 29 years old in good health. Some clones in this sample may be carry-over from other donors' samples. Sequencing was carried out using memory CD4+ T cells from PBMCs. The subset is: CD45RA-negative fraction. The J gene is TRBJ2-7, the V gene TRBV9; TRBD1 matches at 8 bases. In DNA, the CDR3 is TGTGCCAGCAGCCCATCAGACAGGGGAAGAGACGAGCAGTACTTC. This codes for CASSPSDRGRDEQYF.